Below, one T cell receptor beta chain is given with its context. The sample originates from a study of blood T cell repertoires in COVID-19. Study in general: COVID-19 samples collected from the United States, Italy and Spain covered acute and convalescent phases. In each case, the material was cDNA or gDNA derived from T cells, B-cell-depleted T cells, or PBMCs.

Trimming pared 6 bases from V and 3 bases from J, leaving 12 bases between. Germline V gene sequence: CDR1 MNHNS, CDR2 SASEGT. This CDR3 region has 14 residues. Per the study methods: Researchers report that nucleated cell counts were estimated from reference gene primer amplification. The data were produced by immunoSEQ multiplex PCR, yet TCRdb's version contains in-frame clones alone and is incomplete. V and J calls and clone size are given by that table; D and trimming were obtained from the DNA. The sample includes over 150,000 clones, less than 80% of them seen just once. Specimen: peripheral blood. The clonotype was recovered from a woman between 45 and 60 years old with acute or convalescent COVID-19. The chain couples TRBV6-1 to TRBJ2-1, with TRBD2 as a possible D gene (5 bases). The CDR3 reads CASRTAEVYNEQFF. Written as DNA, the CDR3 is TGTGCCAGCAGAACCGCGGAGGTCTACAATGAGCAGTTCTTC.